This T cell receptor beta chain was sequenced for a study of human T cells and chemical hapten exposure. V was pared by 6 bases and J by 4 bases, with 4 bases of the junction left unmatched. The germline V gene has CDR1 SGHTA and CDR2 FQGNSA. The CDR3 runs to 14 residues. Stated time point: patch test 2, 6 weeks after DPC sensitization. This sample's treatment: therapeutic diphenylcyclopropenone sensitization with weekly scalp DPC. Blood draws came before every patch-test application. Donation of samples came from alopecia patients who were 18 to 70 years old and suitable for DPC. TCRdb fed the RACE reads into MiXCR, producing one record per CDR3 protein. The sample consists of under 450,000 distinct CDR3 sequences, more than 5% of them appearing once. This clonotype was recorded many times. The antigen is unknown. Points from the study as a whole: No shift was seen in TCRs above 1 in 1000 frequency with DPC sensitization.

The chain has TRBV7-2 and TRBJ1-5, with 9 positions matching TRBD1. The sample here was whole blood, taken in connection with sensitization to the hapten diphenylcyclopropenone (DPC). The origin of this receptor is a woman aged 18-29 years with alopecia areata. Some clones in this sample may be carry-over from other donors' samples. This CDR3 is CASSIDRGNQPQHF. The CDR3 coding sequence is TGTGCCAGCAGTATCGACAGGGGGAATCAGCCCCAGCATTTT.